This TCR beta chain was recorded in a study of cytomegalovirus exposure and HLA in healthy donors. As for the study in general: Per a later analysis, the roughly 670 first-cohort and fewer than 150 validation repertoires shared one platform. Overall study results and limits: Altogether, 150 to 200 TCR beta chains were recorded as cytomegalovirus-associated.

The CDR3 covers 12 residues. Germline assignment: CDR1 SGHVS and CDR2 FQNEAQ. Trimming took off 1 base at V and 3 bases at J, with 4 bases between the two ends. Notes on this clone: Its antigen is as yet unknown.

Repertoires were generated with immunoSEQ multiplex PCR, while TCRdb's copy carries only in-frame clones and drops some. There are some 170,000 clones in the sample; around 85% occur only once, and roughly 5.7% lies in the top ten. The chain has TRBV7-8 and TRBJ2-7; D uncertain. Sequencing used PBMCs. This sequence was found in a woman younger than 45 in good health and CMV-seronegative. As DNA, the CDR3 is TGTGCCAGCAGCTTAGTGAGCTACGAGCAGTACTTC. Its protein product is CASSLVSYEQYF. Together with reference TRBV7-8 and TRBJ2-7, the CDR3 gives the full variable domain: GAGVSQSPRYKVAKRGQDVALRCDPISGHVSLFWYQQALGQGPEFLTYFQNEAQLDKSGLPSDRFFAERPEGSVSTLKIQRTQQEDSAVYLCASSLVSYEQYFGPGTRLTVT.